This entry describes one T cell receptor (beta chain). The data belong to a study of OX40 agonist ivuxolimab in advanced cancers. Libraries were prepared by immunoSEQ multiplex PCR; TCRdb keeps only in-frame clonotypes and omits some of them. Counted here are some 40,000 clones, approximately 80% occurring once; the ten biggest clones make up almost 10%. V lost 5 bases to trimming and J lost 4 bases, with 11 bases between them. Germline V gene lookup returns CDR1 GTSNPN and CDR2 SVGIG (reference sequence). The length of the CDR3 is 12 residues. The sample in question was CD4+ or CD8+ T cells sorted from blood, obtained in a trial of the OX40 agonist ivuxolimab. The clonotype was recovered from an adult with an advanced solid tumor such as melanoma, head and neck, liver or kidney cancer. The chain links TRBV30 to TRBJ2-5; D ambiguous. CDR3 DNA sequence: TGTGCCTGGGGTCGGCAGCGAGAGACCCAGTACTTC. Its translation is CAWGRQRETQYF.